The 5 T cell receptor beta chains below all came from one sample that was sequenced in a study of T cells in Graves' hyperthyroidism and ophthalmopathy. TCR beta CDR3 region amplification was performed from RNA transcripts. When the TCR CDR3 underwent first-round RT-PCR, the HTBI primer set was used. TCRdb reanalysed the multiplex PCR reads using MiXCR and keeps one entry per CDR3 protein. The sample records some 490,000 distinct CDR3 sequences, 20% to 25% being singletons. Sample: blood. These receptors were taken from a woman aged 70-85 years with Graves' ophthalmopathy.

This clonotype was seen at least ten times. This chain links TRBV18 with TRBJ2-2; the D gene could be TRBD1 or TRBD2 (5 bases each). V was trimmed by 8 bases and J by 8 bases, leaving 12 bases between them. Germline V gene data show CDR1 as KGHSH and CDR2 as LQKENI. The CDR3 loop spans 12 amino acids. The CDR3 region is CASAEGTGELFF. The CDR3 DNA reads TGTGCCAGCGCAGAAGGGACGGGGGAGCTGTTTTTT.

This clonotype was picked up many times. The CDR3 sequence: CASSEAPRDFYGYTF. CDR3 nucleotides: TGTGCCAGCAGTGAAGCCCCCCGGGACTTCTATGGCTACACCTTC. This chain joins TRBV6-1 and TRBJ1-2; D possibly corresponds to TRBD1 (5 bases). Germline-derived CDR1 and CDR2 are MNHNS and SASEGT. There are 15 residues in the CDR3. V was pared by 0 bases and J by 4 bases, with 12 bases between.

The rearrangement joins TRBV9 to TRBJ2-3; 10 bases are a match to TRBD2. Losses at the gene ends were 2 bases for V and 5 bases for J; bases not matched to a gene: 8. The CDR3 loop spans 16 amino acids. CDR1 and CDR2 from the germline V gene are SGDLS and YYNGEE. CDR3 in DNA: TGTGCCAGCAGCGTGTCGGGGCTAGCGGGAGTAGATACGCAGTATTTT. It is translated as CASSVSGLAGVDTQYF.

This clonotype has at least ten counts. CDR3 loop: CASTTSGNTEAFF. The CDR3 bases are TGTGCCAGCACCACTTCGGGGAACACTGAAGCTTTCTTT. The rearrangement links TRBV28 to TRBJ1-1, with D unclear. Germline CDR1 and CDR2: MDHEN and SYDVKM. V was shortened by 7 bases and J by 1 base, with 10 bases between the two germline ends. The CDR3 spans 13 residues.

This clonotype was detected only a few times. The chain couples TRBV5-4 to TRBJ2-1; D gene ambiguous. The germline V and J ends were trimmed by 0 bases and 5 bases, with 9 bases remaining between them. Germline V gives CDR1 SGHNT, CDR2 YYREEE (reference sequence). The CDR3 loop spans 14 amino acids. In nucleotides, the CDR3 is TGTGCCAGCAGCTTGGGACCCATGGACAATGAGCAGTTCTTC. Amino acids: CASSLGPMDNEQFF.